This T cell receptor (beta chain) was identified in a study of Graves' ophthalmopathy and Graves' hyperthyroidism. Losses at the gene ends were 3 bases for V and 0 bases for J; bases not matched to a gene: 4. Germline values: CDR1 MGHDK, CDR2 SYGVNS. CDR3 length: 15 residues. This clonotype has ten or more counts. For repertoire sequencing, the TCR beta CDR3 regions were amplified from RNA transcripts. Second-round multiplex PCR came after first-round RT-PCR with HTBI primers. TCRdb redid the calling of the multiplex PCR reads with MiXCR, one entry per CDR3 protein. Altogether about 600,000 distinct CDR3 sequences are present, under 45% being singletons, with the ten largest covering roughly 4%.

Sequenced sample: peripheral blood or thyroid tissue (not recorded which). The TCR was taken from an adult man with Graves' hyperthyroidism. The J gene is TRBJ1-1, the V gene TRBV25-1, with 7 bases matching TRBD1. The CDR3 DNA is TGTGCCAGCAGTGATCCGACAGGGTTGAACACTGAAGCTTTCTTT. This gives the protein CASSDPTGLNTEAFF.